Following are 10 T cell receptor beta chains from one sample sequenced in a study of CD8 T cells in ankylosing spondylitis. Overall study findings and caveats: It appeared that ankylosing spondylitis blood was characterized by a TCR beta motif of eight highly homologous variants.

The antigens for these receptors are not known. TCRdb ran MiXCR on the 5' RACE reads and lists one entry per CDR3 protein. The sample contains a few hundred thousand distinct CDR3 sequences, approximately 8.2% of which appear only once. The sample comprised blood, either unsorted or a sorted T cell fraction (not recorded which). The receptor set was obtained from a male donor with ankylosing spondylitis.

The sample holds many counts of this clonotype. The chain uses TRBV15 and TRBJ2-5; D tentatively reads TRBD1 or TRBD2 (5 bases each). CDR1 and CDR2 from the germline V gene are LNHNV and YYDKDF (reference sequence). The CDR3 has 14 residues. V shed 6 bases and J shed 3 bases, with 14 bases lying between them. The CDR3 coding sequence is TGTGCCACCAGAACCTGGGACGGAGAAGAGACCCAGTACTTC. Encoded protein: CATRTWDGEETQYF.

There are many counts of this clonotype. The V call is TRBV12-3 or TRBV12-4, the J call TRBJ1-5; D perhaps matches TRBD1 (6 bases). This CDR3 spans 16 amino acids. V was clipped by 6 bases and J by 2 bases, with 17 bases between them. The CDR3: CASSLPTGHGNQPQHF. The CDR3 DNA reads TGTGCCAGCAGCTTACCGACGGGACACGGCAATCAGCCCCAGCATTTT.

This clonotype occurred many times. This chain joins TRBV29-1 and TRBJ2-1; 9 bases line up with TRBD2. V dropped 6 bases and J dropped 2; count of bases not matched to a gene: 5. The CDR3 is made up of 14 amino acids. Germline lookup yields CDR1 SQVTM and CDR2 ANQGSEA. CDR3 protein: CSVVAGETYNEQFF. As DNA, the CDR3 is TGCAGCGTGGTAGCGGGAGAAACCTACAATGAGCAGTTCTTC.

This clonotype has more than one count but fewer than ten. V and J are TRBV20-1 and TRBJ2-2; the match to TRBD1 covers 9 bases. The CDR3 is 19 amino acids. Germline V CDR1 and CDR2: DFQATT, SNEGSKA (reference sequence). The V and J ends lost 2 bases and 0 bases, in that order; junction bases with no gene match: 13. CDR3 in amino acids: CSARPPGQGPIPNTGELFF. In DNA, the CDR3 is TGCAGTGCTAGACCCCCCGGACAGGGGCCGATTCCGAACACCGGGGAGCTGTTTTTT.

This clonotype was observed a handful of times. The chain recombines TRBV5-1 with TRBJ2-1; D is possibly TRBD2 (6 bases). With 4 bases removed from V and 5 bases from J, the gap between germline ends came to 10 bases. The CDR3 contains 13 residues. The germline V gene encodes CDR1 SGHRS and CDR2 YFSETQ. The CDR3 DNA is TGCGCCAGCAGCGGGGGACTCGACAATGAGCAGTTCTTC. Encoded protein: CASSGGLDNEQFF.

The chain employs TRBV2 and TRBJ1-2, with D tentatively TRBD1 (6 bases). The germline V gene has CDR1 SNHLY and CDR2 FYNNEI. The germline V and J ends were trimmed by 3 bases and 1 base, with 12 bases remaining between them. This CDR3 spans 15 amino acids. This CDR3 is CASSEGQGFNYGYTF. CDR3 DNA sequence: TGTGCCAGCAGTGAGGGGCAGGGGTTTAACTATGGCTACACCTTC.

A few counts support this clonotype. The chain uses TRBV6-1 and TRBJ2-3; weak D call: TRBD2 (6 bases). Germline CDR1 and CDR2: MNHNS and SASEGT. This CDR3 contains 17 residues. Trimming left V 5 bases short and J 2 bases short, with 20 bases between. In DNA, the CDR3 is TGTGCCAGCAGTCCCGATAGCGGCGGGCCTGACACAGATACGCAGTATTTT. Its translation: CASSPDSGGPDTDTQYF.

The rearrangement uses TRBV9 and TRBJ2-4; D remains ambiguous. V was pared by 4 bases and J by 2 bases, with 13 bases between. The CDR3 consists of 15 residues. Looked up from germline, CDR1 is SGDLS and CDR2 is YYNGEE. Here the CDR3 reads CASSRRPETKNIQYF. The CDR3 bases are TGTGCCAGCAGCAGGCGACCCGAAACCAAAAACATTCAGTACTTC.

This clonotype came up many times. V and J are TRBV12-3 or TRBV12-4 and TRBJ2-5; no clear D gene. The V end was cut by 7 bases, the J end by 5 bases, with 8 bases between. CDR3 length: 11 residues. The CDR3 loop reads CASTNGETQYF. DNA of the CDR3: TGTGCCAGCACAAATGGGGAGACCCAGTACTTC.

This clonotype has a single count. The rearrangement uses TRBV20-1 and TRBJ1-4; weak D call: TRBD1 (5 bases). CDR1 is DFQATT, CDR2 SNEGSKA, per germline (reference sequence). The CDR3 is 14 residues long. V was cut by 1 base and J by 7 bases, with 13 bases left in between. This CDR3 is CSARVPGLGEKLFF. The DNA of the CDR3 is TGCAGTGCTAGAGTCCCGGGGCTAGGTGAAAAACTGTTTTTT.